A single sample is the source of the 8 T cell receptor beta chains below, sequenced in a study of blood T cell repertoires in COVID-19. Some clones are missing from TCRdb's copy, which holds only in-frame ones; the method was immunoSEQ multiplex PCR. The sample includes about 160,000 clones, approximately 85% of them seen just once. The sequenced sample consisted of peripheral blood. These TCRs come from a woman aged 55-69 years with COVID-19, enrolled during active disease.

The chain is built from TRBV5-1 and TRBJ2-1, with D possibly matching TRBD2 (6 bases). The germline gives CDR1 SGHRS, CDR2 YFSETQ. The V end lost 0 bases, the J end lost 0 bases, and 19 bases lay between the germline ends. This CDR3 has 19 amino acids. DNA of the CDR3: TGCGCCAGCAGCTTGGCCAGAGGCGGGGAGCCGAGCTCCTACAATGAGCAGTTCTTC. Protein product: CASSLARGGEPSSYNEQFF.

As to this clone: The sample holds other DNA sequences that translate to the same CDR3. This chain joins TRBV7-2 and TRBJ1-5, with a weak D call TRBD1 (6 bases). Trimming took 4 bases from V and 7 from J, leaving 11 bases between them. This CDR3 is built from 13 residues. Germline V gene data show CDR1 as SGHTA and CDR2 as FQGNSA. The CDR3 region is CASSYREGQPQHF. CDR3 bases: TGTGCCAGCAGCTACAGGGAGGGACAGCCCCAGCATTTT.

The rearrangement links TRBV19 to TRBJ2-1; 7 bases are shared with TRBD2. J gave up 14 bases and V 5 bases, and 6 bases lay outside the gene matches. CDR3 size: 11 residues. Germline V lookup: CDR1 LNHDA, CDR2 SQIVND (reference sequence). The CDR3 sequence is CASSSRGGEFF. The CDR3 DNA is TGTGCCAGTAGTTCGAGGGGAGGGGAGTTCTTC.

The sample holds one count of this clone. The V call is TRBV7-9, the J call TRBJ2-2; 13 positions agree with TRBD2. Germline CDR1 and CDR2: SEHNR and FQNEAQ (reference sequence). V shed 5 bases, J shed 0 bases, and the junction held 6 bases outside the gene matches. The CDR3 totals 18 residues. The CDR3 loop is CASSPWGLAGTNTGELFF. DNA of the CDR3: TGTGCCAGCAGCCCATGGGGACTAGCGGGGACGAACACCGGGGAGCTGTTTTTT.

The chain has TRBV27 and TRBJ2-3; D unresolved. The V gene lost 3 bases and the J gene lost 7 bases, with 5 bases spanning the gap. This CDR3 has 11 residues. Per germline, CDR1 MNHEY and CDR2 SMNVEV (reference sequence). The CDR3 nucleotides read TGTGCCAGCAGTTTGGCATATACGCAGTATTTT. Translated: CASSLAYTQYF.

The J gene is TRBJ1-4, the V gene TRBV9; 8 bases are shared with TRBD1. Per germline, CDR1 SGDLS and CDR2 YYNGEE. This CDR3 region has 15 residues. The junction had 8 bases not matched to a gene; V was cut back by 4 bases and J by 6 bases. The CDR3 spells CASSPNRGSDEKLFF. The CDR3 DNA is TGTGCCAGCAGCCCCAACAGGGGGTCTGATGAAAAACTGTTTTTT.

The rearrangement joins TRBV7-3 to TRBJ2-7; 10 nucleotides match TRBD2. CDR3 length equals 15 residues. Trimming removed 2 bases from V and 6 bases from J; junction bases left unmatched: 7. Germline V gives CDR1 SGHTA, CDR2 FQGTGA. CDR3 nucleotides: TGTGCCAGCAGCTTAGCTAGCGGGAGCTGGGGCGAGCAGTACTTC. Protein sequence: CASSLASGSWGEQYF.

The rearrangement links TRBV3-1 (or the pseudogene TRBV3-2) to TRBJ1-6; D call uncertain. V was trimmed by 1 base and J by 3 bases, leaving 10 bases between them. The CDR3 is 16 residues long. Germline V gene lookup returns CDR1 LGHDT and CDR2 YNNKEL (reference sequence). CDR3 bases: TGTGCCAGCAGCCAAGCCGGAAGGAGCTATAATTCACCCCTCCACTTT. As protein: CASSQAGRSYNSPLHF.